This record concerns one T cell receptor beta chain sequence. Its antigen is as yet unknown. The CDR3 is 14 residues long. With 0 bases removed from V and 5 bases from J, the gap between germline ends came to 10 bases. Germline loops: CDR1 MNHNS, CDR2 SASEGT. The data were taken from a study of T cell responses to AZD1222 COVID-19 vaccine. Turning to the study itself: Whether given at about 4 or about 12 weeks, second doses were pooled.

Measured with immunoSEQ multiplex PCR; TCRdb has only the in-frame clones, and not every one. The table has about 130,000 clones, about 90% seen once. Study observations and caveats: Only 6 or 7 individuals given AZD1222 were seropositive at baseline. All repertoire sampling was performed exclusively after the peak T cell response. There were mostly white British donors and more females than males, and clonal diversity was possibly underestimated.

The TCR was taken from an adult in good health. The chain combines TRBV6-1 with TRBJ1-1; D is undetermined. The specimen was peripheral blood, collected on day 0 of AZD1222 vaccination. The CDR3, as DNA: TGTGCCAGCAGTGAAGCAGGGCTATTGACTGAAGCTTTCTTT. It codes for CASSEAGLLTEAFF.